The next 18 T cell receptor beta chains were all read from a single sample in a study of blood T cell repertoires in COVID-19. The repertoire was sequenced with immunoSEQ multiplex PCR; TCRdb's copy has only in-frame clones and lacks some. The data hold 150,000 to 200,000 clones, with approximately 90% observed a single time. Sequencing was carried out using peripheral blood. The receptor source for this set is a man aged 35-49 years with active or convalescent COVID-19.

This clone has just a few counts. The rearrangement joins TRBV28 to TRBJ1-5, with a possible D match to TRBD1 (6 bases). Trimming cost V 5 bases and J 3 bases, with 20 bases left between them. This CDR3 is 17 amino acids long. The germline V gene encodes CDR1 MDHEN and CDR2 SYDVKM. The CDR3 reads CASSTPPGGRVNQPQHF. CDR3 bases: TGTGCCAGCAGTACCCCCCCGGGGGGCCGCGTCAATCAGCCCCAGCATTTT.

In DNA, the CDR3 is TGTGCCAGTAGTATGGCAGGGGCATTCACAGATACGCAGTATTTT. Its translation: CASSMAGAFTDTQYF. V usage is TRBV19 and J usage is TRBJ2-3, with TRBD1 as a possible D gene (6 bases). Trimming took off 3 bases at V and 2 bases at J, with 12 bases between the two ends. Germline V gives CDR1 LNHDA, CDR2 SQIVND (reference sequence). The CDR3 contains 15 residues.

This rearrangement joins TRBV6-2 or TRBV6-3 to TRBJ2-7; TRBD2 might be the D (6 bases). This CDR3 region has 15 residues. Germline loops: CDR1 MNHEY, CDR2 SVGEGT. The V end was cut by 2 bases, the J end by 3 bases, with 14 bases between. This CDR3 reads CASSYEGRGLYEQYF. CDR3 in DNA: TGTGCCAGCAGTTACGAGGGACGGGGACTCTACGAGCAGTACTTC.

The chain couples TRBV6-2 or TRBV6-3 to TRBJ1-3, with D perhaps matching TRBD1 (5 bases). Trimming removed 5 bases at V and 0 bases at J, with 11 bases between. This CDR3 is 15 amino acids long. Germline V gives CDR1 MNHEY, CDR2 SVGEGT. The CDR3 DNA sequence: TGTGCCAGCAGTAAAATCGACAGCTCTGGAAACACCATATATTTT. Translating gives CASSKIDSSGNTIYF.

The V call is TRBV18, the J call TRBJ2-7, with TRBD1 matching over 9 bases. CDR1 KGHSH and CDR2 LQKENI come from the germline V gene. Trimming took 1 base from V and 6 from J; bases not matched to a gene: 1. The CDR3 loop spans 13 amino acids. The CDR3, as DNA: TGTGCCAGCTCACCACTGGACAGGGGCGAGCAGTACTTC. It yields the protein CASSPLDRGEQYF.

The chain combines TRBV2 with TRBJ1-3; a possible D gene is TRBD1 (6 bases). The CDR3 runs to 14 residues. Deletions cut 6 bases from V and 2 bases from J, with 11 bases between. Germline V gene lookup returns CDR1 SNHLY and CDR2 FYNNEI. The CDR3 coding sequence is TGTGCCAGCAGAAGGACAGCAGCTGGAAACACCATATATTTT. As protein: CASRRTAAGNTIYF.

This clone was detected only once. The gene calls are TRBV19 and TRBJ1-1, with TRBD1 as a possible D gene (5 bases). Germline V lookup: CDR1 LNHDA, CDR2 SQIVND (reference sequence). The CDR3 spans 11 residues. With 9 bases removed from V and 8 bases from J, the gap between germline ends came to 13 bases. This CDR3 reads CASHGGTEAFF. Here the CDR3 DNA reads TGTGCCAGCCATGGCGGGACGGAAGCTTTCTTT.

This chain joins TRBV27 and TRBJ1-1, with 7 positions matching TRBD1. V dropped 7 bases and J dropped 1; count of bases not matched to a gene: 9. CDR1 and CDR2 (germline): MNHEY, SMNVEV (reference sequence). CDR3 length: 15 amino acids. The CDR3 region has the DNA TGTGCCAGCAAACGTCCAGGGGGTCGGAACACTGAAGCTTTCTTT. This gives the protein CASKRPGGRNTEAFF.

This sequence joins TRBV7-9 and TRBJ1-2; 9 bases agree with TRBD1. Germline V lookup: CDR1 SEHNR, CDR2 FQNEAQ (reference sequence). CDR3 length: 17 amino acids. V trimming: 5 bases; J trimming: 2 bases; junction bases outside the gene matches: 12. The CDR3 DNA follows: TGTGCCAGCAGCCCTACCCCGGACAGGGGAATAAACTATGGCTACACCTTC. Its translation: CASSPTPDRGINYGYTF.

The chain has TRBV19 and TRBJ1-6; 8 bases align to TRBD1. The germline V gene has CDR1 LNHDA and CDR2 SQIVND (reference sequence). J gave up 6 bases and V 5 bases, and 6 bases lay outside the gene matches. This CDR3 has 15 residues. The chain's CDR3 is CASSWGTGGNSPLHF. CDR3 sequence (DNA): TGTGCCAGTAGTTGGGGCACAGGGGGTAATTCACCCCTCCACTTT. The variable domain in full, completed from reference TRBV19 and TRBJ1-6, reads DGGITQSPKYLFRKEGQNVTLSCEQNLNHDAMYWYRQDPGQGLRLIYYSQIVNDFQKGDIAEGYSVSREKKESFPLTVTSAQKNPTAFYLCASSWGTGGNSPLHFGNGTRLTVT.

This clone was counted once. The V and J genes are TRBV7-9 and TRBJ1-2; 9 positions agree with TRBD1. The ends lost 0 bases at V and 7 bases at J; junction bases unmatched: 3. The CDR3 consists of 14 residues. Germline V gene sequence: CDR1 SEHNR, CDR2 FQNEAQ (reference sequence). CDR3 in amino acids: CASSLAGTGFGYTF. The CDR3 DNA sequence: TGTGCCAGCAGCTTAGCCGGGACAGGGTTTGGCTACACCTTC.

This clone was seen more than once but under ten times. J is TRBJ2-1 and V is TRBV24-1; 7 bases are a match to TRBD2. V was pared by 6 bases and J by 5 bases, with 6 bases of the junction left unmatched. The CDR3 length is 14 residues. CDR1 and CDR2 from the germline V gene are KGHDR and SFDVKD. In DNA, the CDR3 is TGTGCCACCAGTCTAACTAGCGACCACAATGAGCAGTTCTTC. This encodes CATSLTSDHNEQFF.

The J gene is TRBJ2-6, the V gene TRBV6-1, with D perhaps TRBD1 (5 bases). Germline loops: CDR1 MNHNS, CDR2 SASEGT. CDR3 size: 14 residues. The V and J ends lost 3 bases and 2 bases respectively, with 5 bases between them. CDR3 residues: CASSDRAGANVLTF. The CDR3 bases are TGTGCCAGCAGTGACAGGGCTGGGGCCAACGTCCTGACTTTC.

This clone was observed a few times. The V and J genes are TRBV27 and TRBJ2-7; TRBD1 matches 7 bases. Trimming removed 2 bases from V and 3 bases from J; junction bases left unmatched: 1. This CDR3 is 13 amino acids long. CDR1 is MNHEY, CDR2 SMNVEV, per germline (reference sequence). The CDR3 loop reads CASSLAGGYEQYF. CDR3 nucleotides: TGTGCCAGCAGTTTAGCAGGGGGCTACGAGCAGTACTTC.

The chain carries TRBV24-1 and TRBJ2-1; the match to TRBD2 covers 9 bases. This CDR3 has 15 amino acids. Per germline, CDR1 KGHDR and CDR2 SFDVKD. V lost 6 bases, J lost 9 bases, and 11 bases stayed unmatched. This chain's CDR3 is CATSLGGGVTGEQFF. The CDR3 DNA reads as TGTGCCACCAGTTTAGGCGGGGGGGTTACCGGTGAGCAGTTCTTC.

The genes are TRBV10-3 and TRBJ1-4, with 7 bases identical to TRBD1. CDR1 and CDR2 from the germline V gene are ENHRY and SYGVKD. Trimming cost V 6 bases and J 0 bases; bases outside gene matches: 10. This CDR3 is 17 amino acids long. CDR3 residues: CAISEGTALATNEKLFF. CDR3 in DNA: TGTGCCATCAGCGAAGGGACAGCTCTCGCAACTAATGAAAAACTGTTTTTT.

The chain joins TRBV21-1 to TRBJ2-7; the D segment call TRBD2 is taken from the table without a DNA check. TRBV21-1 is noted as a pseudogene. The CDR3 runs to 14 residues. This CDR3 is CASSTKNSSYEQYF. In DNA form, the CDR3 reads TGTGCCAGCAGCACCAAGAATAGCTCCTACGAGCAGTACTTC.

The rearrangement links TRBV2 to TRBJ1-6; 11 bases are shared with TRBD1. J lost 10 bases, V lost 5 bases, and 10 bases had no gene match. Per the germline V gene, CDR1 is SNHLY and CDR2 is FYNNEI. The CDR3 has 16 amino acids. The CDR3 nucleotides read TGTGCCAGCAGTCCGCGCCCTGGGACAGGGGGATCACCCCTCCACTTT. This translates into CASSPRPGTGGSPLHF.